This TCR beta chain was profiled in a study of blood T cell repertoires in COVID-19. Overall study: The analysed material was cDNA or gDNA that came from T cells, B-cell-depleted T cells, or PBMCs.

The V gene's germline CDR1 is DFQATT and CDR2 SNEGSKA (reference sequence). This CDR3 is 11 amino acids long. V was cut by 6 bases and J by 14 bases, with 19 bases left in between. Profiled with immunoSEQ multiplex PCR; TCRdb holds only in-frame clones, not every one. The top ten clones hold under 1.3% of a sample with 350,000 or so clones, about 88% of them seen once. Input material: PBMCs or T cells enriched from blood (not recorded which). The gene calls are TRBV20-1 and TRBJ1-1; D perhaps matches TRBD1 (5 bases). The receptor's source is a woman aged 30 to 39 who had recovered from COVID-19. CDR3: CSARFGAGGFF. The CDR3 coding sequence is TGCAGTGCCCGTTTCGGTGCTGGGGGGTTCTTT.